This T cell receptor (beta chain) was recorded in a study of blood T cell repertoires in COVID-19 (TCRdb year 2020). For the wider study: Samples from collaborators originated in the United States, Italy and Spain and spanned both the acute and convalescent phases of COVID-19. Subjects who had been exposed to COVID-19, were actively infected with it, or had recovered from it provided the deeply sampled blood TCRbeta repertoires that made up the dataset. HLA class I and class II types, where available, came from metadata supplied by the sample provider rather than from assay-based typing. Nearly every sample came with metadata listing a de-identified subject ID, COVID-19 status, age in years and sex. The prospective study material was composed of cDNA or gDNA derived from T cells, B-cell-depleted T cells, or PBMCs. The samples were drawn from two sources: the first 160 participants of the ongoing ImmuneRACE study, and 1,254 subjects contributed by 6 global collaborators. The repertoires were released in a freely available public database intended as a resource for research on the immune response to SARS-CoV-2. The paper's findings and limits, for the study overall: How much clinical and demographic metadata was included differed by source and by participant, and the metadata was provided uncurated.

A word on this clone: Its binding antigen is unknown. Within one base of it there is no much larger clone, and no base qualities were kept.

TCRbeta CDR3 regions were amplified from genomic DNA by means of the immunoSEQ Assay, a bias-controlled multiplex PCR. In the original analysis: The number of nucleated cells in each sample was estimated by amplification of reference gene primers within the assay. To quantify the absolute abundance of each unique TCRbeta CDR3 rearrangement, sequence reads were collapsed and filtered. For each sample, productive Simpson clonality was calculated by taking the square root of Simpson's diversity index across productive rearrangements. In TCRdb, the immuneACCESS table is reduced to in-frame sequences with V and J assigned. These tables do not hold every clone; where another copy was compared, an unresolved V gene accounts for under half, and the others remain unexplained. V and J calls and clone size follow that table, whereas D and trimming were derived from the DNA. Within this sample are 130,000 to 150,000 clones, with approximately 88% of them counted one time only. The ten largest clones take up 0.9% to 0.95% of the sample.

V has 5 bases trimmed and J has 8 bases trimmed; junction bases matching no gene number 9. The CDR3 has 16 amino acids, counting the end cysteine and phenylalanine. Only the CDR3 DNA stays, 48 bases, in frame from base 1. As encoded in the germline V gene, CDR1 is SGHTA while CDR2 is FQGTGA. Whole blood was collected in K2EDTA tubes by collaborating institutions according to the institutions' own protocols. For TCRbeta analysis, collaborators shipped samples as frozen whole blood, isolated PBMCs, or DNA extracted from either of those sample types. The origin of this receptor is a woman aged 45-65 years with acute or convalescent COVID-19. Recombination connected TRBV7-3 to TRBJ2-1; TRBD2 agrees with 13 junctional bases. Sequenced sample: peripheral blood. In nucleotides, the sequence is TGTGCCAGCAGCCCCAGACTAGCGGGAGGATGGGATGAGCAGTTCTTC. The encoded protein is CASSPRLAGGWDEQFF.